This T cell receptor beta chain was documented in a study of Ad26.COV2.S vaccination and SARS-CoV-2 variants. Overall study: Enrollment placed the donor in the COV1001 Ad26.COV2.S trial arm.

Treatment specified: about 20 received Ad26.COV2.S at low or high dose, single or two shots; about 5 received placebo; per-sample allocation not given. Collection of the samples took place on day 63 after the first injection of vaccine or placebo. Findings and limits, study-wide: CD8+ and CD4+ T cells specific for spike reportedly responded with substantial breadth after vaccination.

Data came from immunoSEQ multiplex PCR; TCRdb stores just in-frame clones and leaves some out. This table holds some 390,000 clones, more than 85% found once. Comment on this clone: Its specificity is not known.

Germline V CDR1 and CDR2: SGHVS, FQNEAQ. The CDR3 spans 15 residues. The junction had 8 bases not matched to a gene; V was cut back by 4 bases and J by 2 bases. The chain employs TRBV7-8 and TRBJ2-7; 7 bases fit TRBD1. The sequence was obtained from a person aged 18-65 years who received the Ad26.COV2.S COVID-19 vaccine or a placebo. The specimen was peripheral blood, collected in a trial of Ad26.COV2.S vaccine versus placebo. The DNA for the CDR3 is TGTGCCAGCAGCTGGCTGGACAGGCGCGCCTACGAGCAGTACTTC. It codes for CASSWLDRRAYEQYF.